This is a list of T cell receptor beta chains from one sample in a study of cytomegalovirus exposure and HLA in healthy donors. TCRdb keeps only in-frame clones here, not all; method: immunoSEQ multiplex PCR. The sample has roughly 200,000 clones, roughly 70% seen once; the top ten hold about 2.7%. The source material was PBMCs. These receptors all stem from a male donor in good health and CMV-seronegative. Both conserved end residues are part of each CDR3. The D gene is left open where the match is weak. Size tells how often a clone was seen (once, few, many) or the class of an expanded clone, and some rows leave it out.

V gene,clone size,D gene,J gene,CDR3 DNA,CDR3 protein
TRBV19,.,TRBD1,TRBJ1-1,TGTGCCAGCAGAACAGGGGACACTGAAGCTTTCTTT,CASRTGDTEAFF
TRBV28,.,TRBD1,TRBJ1-6,TGTGCCAGCAGTCCACCGGGACAGGGTATTAATTCACCCCTCCACTTT,CASSPPGQGINSPLHF
TRBV30,.,.,TRBJ2-5,TGTGCCTGGAGTGTGGGGGGGCCTCTGGAGACCCAGTACTTC,CAWSVGGPLETQYF
TRBV28,.,.,TRBJ1-2,TGTGCCAGCAGTTTAGGGGGGACTCAGGATGGCTACACCTTC,CASSLGGTQDGYTF
TRBV7-3,few,.,TRBJ1-5,TGTGCCAGCAGCTTACTTTACTCGTCTCAGCCCCAGCATTTT,CASSLLYSSQPQHF
TRBV27,few,.,TRBJ2-1,TGTGCCAGCAGTTTATCGAGCCCCTCTAGTCTTCCATACAATGAGCAGTTCTTC,CASSLSSPSSLPYNEQFF
TRBV30,.,.,TRBJ1-6,TGTGCCTGGAGTGTACAGGGACCTTCATATAATTCACCCCTCCACTTT,CAWSVQGPSYNSPLHF
TRBV7-9,.,TRBD1,TRBJ1-1,TGTGCCAGCAGCGGGGGACAGGGCCTGAACACTGAAGCTTTCTTT,CASSGGQGLNTEAFF
TRBV7-7,.,.,TRBJ1-1,TGTGCCAGCAGCTCACAGCTGAACACTGAAGCTTTCTTT,CASSSQLNTEAFF
TRBV12-5,.,.,TRBJ2-3,TGTGCTAGTGTCCCGGTAGGGGTAGATACGCAGTATTTT,CASVPVGVDTQYF
TRBV6-5,.,.,TRBJ2-7,TGTGCCAGCAGTCCGCGGGTTCCCTACGAGCAGTACTTC,CASSPRVPYEQYF
TRBV7-6,few,TRBD2,TRBJ2-7,TGTGCCAGCAGCTTAGGTAGCGGGAGAACCTACGAGCAGTACTTC,CASSLGSGRTYEQYF
TRBV25-1,.,.,TRBJ1-4,TGTGCCAGCAGTCCCTTTATTAATGAAAAACTGTTTTTT,CASSPFINEKLFF
TRBV30,.,.,TRBJ1-1,TGTGCCTGGAGCAGTGAAGCTTTCTTT,CAWSSEAFF
TRBV29-1,.,.,TRBJ1-1,TGCAGCGTTTGGTTTGGGGGCAACACTGAAGCTTTCTTT,CSVWFGGNTEAFF
TRBV4-1,.,TRBD2,TRBJ2-1,TGCGCCAGCAGCCAAGGTCGACTAGCGGGGGGATACAATGAGCAGTTCTTC,CASSQGRLAGGYNEQFF
TRBV6-6,.,TRBD2,TRBJ2-2,TGTGCCAGCAGCCGACTAGCGGGAGGGAAAACCGGGGAGCTGTTTTTT,CASSRLAGGKTGELFF
TRBV5-1,.,TRBD1,TRBJ2-7,TGCGCCAGCAGCTCGAACAGGGGGGCCTACGAGCAGTACTTC,CASSSNRGAYEQYF
TRBV28,.,TRBD2,TRBJ2-1,TGTGCCAGCAGTTCGCTCCCTAGCGGATCCTACAATGAGCAGTTCTTC,CASSSLPSGSYNEQFF
TRBV10-1,.,.,TRBJ2-7,TGCGCCAGCAGTCCGGGTCTGTACGAGCAGTACTTC,CASSPGLYEQYF
TRBV29-1,.,.,TRBJ2-3,TGCAGCGTTGCCCGCGATCCAACTAGCACAGATACGCAGTATTTT,CSVARDPTSTDTQYF
TRBV7-3,.,.,TRBJ1-1,TGTGCCAGCAGCTTAATGGGGGCCAACACTGAAGCTTTCTTT,CASSLMGANTEAFF
TRBV25-1,.,.,TRBJ1-6,TGTGCCAGCAGTGATCAATATAATTCACCCCTCCACTTT,CASSDQYNSPLHF
TRBV28,.,TRBD2,TRBJ2-4,TGTGCCAGCAACCCGAGGACCGGGGGGATCCAAAACATTCAGTACTTC,CASNPRTGGIQNIQYF
TRBV28,few,TRBD2,TRBJ2-1,TGTGCCAGCAGGCCTGCGACTAGCGGGAGCAATGAGCAGTTCTTC,CASRPATSGSNEQFF
TRBV5-4,few,.,TRBJ1-5,TGTGCCAGCAGCTGGGGGGGAGGGCGAGGGGATCAGCCCCAGCATTTT,CASSWGGGRGDQPQHF
TRBV5-4,.,TRBD1,TRBJ2-1,TGTGCCAGCAGCAACCGACAGGGGGCGAATGAGCAGTTCTTC,CASSNRQGANEQFF
TRBV4-3,.,TRBD1,TRBJ2-5,TGCGCCAGCAGCCAAACACAGGGGATGGGACAAGAGACCCAGTACTTC,CASSQTQGMGQETQYF